A selection of T cell receptor beta chains follows, all from one sample in a study of T cell responses to AZD1222 COVID-19 vaccine. Data came from immunoSEQ multiplex PCR; TCRdb stores just in-frame clones and leaves some out. The sample consists of 120,000 or so clones, 70% to 90% of them appearing once. The material sequenced was peripheral blood, taken on day 0 of AZD1222 vaccination. These receptors all stem from an adult in good health. The conserved cysteine and the conserved F or W are not part of the CDR3 here. Size values are once, few and many counts, or a class for expanded clones, and some rows have none.

12 | . | TRBV4-3 | ASSPGQEDYGYT
11 | . | TRBV10-3 | AISGDVNTEAF
12 | . | TRBV9 | ASSAGQGANEQY
13 | few | TRBV6-5 | ASSKSGTLNEKLF
11 | . | TRBV19 | ASSGGATDTQY
12 | . | TRBV6-2/TRBV6-3 | ASSRGQAPETQY
15 | . | TRBV19 | ASTPGPVTGQGQPQH
13 | few | TRBV27 | ASSLIGVSGEKLF
9 | . | TRBV12-3/TRBV12-4 | ASSRGYEAF
10 | . | TRBV5-1 | ASSRDPYEQY
11 | . | TRBV19 | ASSIARRDGYT
15 | . | TRBV28 | ASSSGLRGSGANVLT
11 | . | TRBV3-1/TRBV3-2 | ASSQGVRYEQY
12 | . | TRBV7-2 | ASSPIGTTEKLF
11 | . | TRBV5-6 | ASSLWGSTEAF
11 | . | TRBV3-1/TRBV3-2 | ASSQVKGNEQF
10 | . | TRBV6-1 | ASSEHSYGYT
13 | . | TRBV7-2 | ASQAGFGRTDTQY
16 | . | TRBV7-2 | ASSGPKGLAGGLYEQY